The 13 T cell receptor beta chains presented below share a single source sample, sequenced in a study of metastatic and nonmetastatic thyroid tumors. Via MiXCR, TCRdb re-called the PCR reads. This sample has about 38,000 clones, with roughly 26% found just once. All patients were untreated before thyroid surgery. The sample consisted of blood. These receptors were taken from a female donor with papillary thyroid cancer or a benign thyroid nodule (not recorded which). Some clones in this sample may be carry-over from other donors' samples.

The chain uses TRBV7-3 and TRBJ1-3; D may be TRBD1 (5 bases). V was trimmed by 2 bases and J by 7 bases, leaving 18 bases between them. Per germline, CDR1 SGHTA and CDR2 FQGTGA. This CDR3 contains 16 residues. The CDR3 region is CASSLADSTLGNTIYF. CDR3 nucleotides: TGTGCCAGCAGCTTAGCAGACAGTACTCTGGGGAACACCATATATTTT.

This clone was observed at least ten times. CDR3 in DNA: TGTGCCAGCAGTTCGGACAGCAAAAACATTCAGTACTTC. This sequence encodes CASSSDSKNIQYF. The V call is TRBV12-3 or TRBV12-4, the J call TRBJ2-4; D possibly corresponds to TRBD1 (6 bases). V was cut by 4 bases and J by 3 bases, with 7 bases left in between. The CDR3 is made up of 13 amino acids.

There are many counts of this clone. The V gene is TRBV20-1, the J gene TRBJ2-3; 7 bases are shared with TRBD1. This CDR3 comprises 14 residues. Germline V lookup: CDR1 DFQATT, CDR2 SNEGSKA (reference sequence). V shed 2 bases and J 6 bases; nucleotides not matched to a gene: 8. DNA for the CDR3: TGCAGTGCTAGACCGGAGACAGGGATCGATACGCAGTATTTT. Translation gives CSARPETGIDTQYF.

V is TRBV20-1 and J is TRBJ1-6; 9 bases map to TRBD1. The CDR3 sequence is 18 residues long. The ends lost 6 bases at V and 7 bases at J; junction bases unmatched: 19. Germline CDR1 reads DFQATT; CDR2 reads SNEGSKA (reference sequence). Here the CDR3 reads CSAPGVQGAIPKNSPLHF. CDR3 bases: TGCAGTGCCCCGGGGGTACAGGGGGCCATCCCTAAGAATTCACCCCTCCACTTT.

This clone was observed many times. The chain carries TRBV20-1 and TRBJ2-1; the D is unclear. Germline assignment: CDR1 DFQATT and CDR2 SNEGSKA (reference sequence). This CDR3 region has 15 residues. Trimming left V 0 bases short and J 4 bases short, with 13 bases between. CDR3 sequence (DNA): TGCAGTGCTAGAGATGCTCAACGTAAATACAATGAGCAGTTCTTC. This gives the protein CSARDAQRKYNEQFF.

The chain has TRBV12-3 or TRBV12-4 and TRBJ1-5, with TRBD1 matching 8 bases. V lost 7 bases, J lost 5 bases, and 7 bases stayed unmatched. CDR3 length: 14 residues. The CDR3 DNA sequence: TGTGCCAGCAACCCCGGACAGGGCCATCAGCCCCAGCATTTT. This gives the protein CASNPGQGHQPQHF.

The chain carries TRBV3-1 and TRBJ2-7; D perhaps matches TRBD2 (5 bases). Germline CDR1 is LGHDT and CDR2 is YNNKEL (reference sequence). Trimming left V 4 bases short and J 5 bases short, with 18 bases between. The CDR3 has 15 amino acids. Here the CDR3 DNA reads TGTGCCAGCAGCCCGTGGACTTCCCTGCGGGACGAGCAGTACTTC. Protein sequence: CASSPWTSLRDEQYF.

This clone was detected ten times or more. The CDR3 bases are TGCAGTGCTAGGGACAGGGAATACTCCTACGAGCAGTACTTC. Amino acid sequence: CSARDREYSYEQYF. The J gene is TRBJ2-7, the V gene TRBV20-1; 8 bases fit TRBD1. With 3 bases clipped from V and 0 bases from J, the junction kept 4 bases outside the gene matches. This CDR3 comprises 14 residues. CDR1 DFQATT and CDR2 SNEGSKA come from the germline V gene (reference sequence).

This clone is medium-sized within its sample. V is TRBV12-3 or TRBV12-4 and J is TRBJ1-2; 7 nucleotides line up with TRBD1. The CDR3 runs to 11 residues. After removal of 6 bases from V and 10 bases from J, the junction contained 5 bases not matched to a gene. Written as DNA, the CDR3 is TGTGCCAGCAGCCCCGGGACAGCCTACACCTTC. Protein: CASSPGTAYTF.

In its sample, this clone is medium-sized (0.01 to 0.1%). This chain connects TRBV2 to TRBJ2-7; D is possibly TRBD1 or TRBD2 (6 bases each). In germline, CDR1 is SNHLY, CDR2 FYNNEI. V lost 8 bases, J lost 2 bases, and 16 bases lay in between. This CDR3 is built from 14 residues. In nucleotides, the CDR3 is TGTGCCAGCGGCCTTTCGGAGGGGGCCTACGAGCAGTACTTC. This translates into CASGLSEGAYEQYF.

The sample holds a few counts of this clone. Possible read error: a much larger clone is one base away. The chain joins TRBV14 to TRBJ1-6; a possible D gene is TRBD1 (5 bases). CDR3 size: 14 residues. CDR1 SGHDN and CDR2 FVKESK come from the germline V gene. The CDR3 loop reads CAGSPTVGNSPLHF. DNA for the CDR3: TGTGCCGGCAGCCCGACAGTGGGTAATTCACCCCTCCACTTT.

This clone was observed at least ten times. The CDR3 sequence is CASSTAIQRGDPDTQYF. The DNA of the CDR3 is TGTGCCAGCAGCACAGCAATCCAACGAGGAGATCCAGATACGCAGTATTTT. The chain recombines TRBV28 with TRBJ2-3; D is unresolved. Between the trimmed V and J ends, which lost 6 bases and 4 bases, there was a span of 23 bases. The CDR3 runs to 17 residues. CDR1 and CDR2 (germline): MDHEN, SYDVKM.

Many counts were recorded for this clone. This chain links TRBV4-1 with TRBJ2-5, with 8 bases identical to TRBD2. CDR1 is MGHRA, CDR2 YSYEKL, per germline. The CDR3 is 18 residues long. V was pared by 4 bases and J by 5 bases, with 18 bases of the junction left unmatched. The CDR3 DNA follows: TGCGCCAGCAGCCCACGTTCCCTTAGAGCGGGAGCCGAGGAGACCCAGTACTTC. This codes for CASSPRSLRAGAEETQYF.